A selection of T cell receptor beta chains follows, all from one sample in a study of siplizumab effects on memory and regulatory T cells. Clones were read by immunoSEQ multiplex PCR, and TCRdb kept only the in-frame ones, dropping some. Among approximately 10,000 clones listed, 47% were seen once. These receptors have no known antigen. The sequenced material came from CFSE-low (dividing) CD8+ T cells sorted from an allogeneic mixed lymphocyte reaction. Source of these receptors: a human donor in good health; the cells came from an allogeneic mixed lymphocyte reaction. Some clones in this sample may be carry-over from other donors' samples. CDR3s leave out the opening cysteine and the closing phenylalanine or tryptophan. D genes are given only for firm matches.

v_gene	j_gene	d_gene	CDR3aa
TRBV7-8	TRBJ1-2	.	ASSLGHPNYGYT
TRBV5-4	TRBJ2-7	.	ASSHGETYEQY
TRBV6-1	TRBJ1-2	TRBD1	ASRVIRQGNYGYT
TRBV27	TRBJ1-2	.	ASSLSGGSGYT
TRBV7-9	TRBJ2-3	TRBD2	ASRTLWGEGRDTQY
TRBV27	TRBJ1-1	.	ASSLFPGGELAF
TRBV2	TRBJ1-2	TRBD1	ASSPDRGATPNYGYT
TRBV7-8	TRBJ2-3	TRBD2	ASSPEAGGPMDTQY
TRBV19	TRBJ2-3	TRBD2	ASSTDGLAGLGTQY
TRBV29-1	TRBJ2-7	.	SVGVGATEQY
TRBV6-6	TRBJ1-5	.	ASSYSRANQPQH
TRBV5-8	TRBJ1-2	.	ASSVTGLYGYT
TRBV4-1	TRBJ2-1	TRBD2	ASSQTSGYNEQF
TRBV7-9	TRBJ2-7	TRBD1	ASSSPGQTYEQY
TRBV6-6	TRBJ2-7	.	ASSFRDNSYEQY
TRBV7-9	TRBJ1-5	.	ASSLTEGNQPQH
TRBV6-5	TRBJ1-2	.	ASSYVDGIADGYT
TRBV7-6	TRBJ1-4	.	ASTSGYEKLF
TRBV27	TRBJ2-1	TRBD1	ASSTGVSSYNEQF
TRBV7-9	TRBJ1-1	.	ASSLGPLNTEAF
TRBV7-3	TRBJ2-2	.	ASSLTGTGELF
TRBV15	TRBJ2-1	.	ATSRDVDNEQF
TRBV27	TRBJ2-7	.	ASSFGAKYEQY
TRBV5-8	TRBJ1-2	.	ASSLDYGYT
TRBV29-1	TRBJ2-7	.	SVELPGRLDYEQY
TRBV9	TRBJ2-5	.	ASSSIGLSLQETQY
TRBV19	TRBJ2-7	TRBD1	ASSIGTGVTYEQY
TRBV27	TRBJ1-2	.	ASSLSPGVGYT
TRBV7-6	TRBJ1-4	.	ASRINEKLF
TRBV5-6	TRBJ1-1	.	ASSVPQGGGQSEAF
TRBV5-6	TRBJ1-1	.	ASSLVGVGAF
TRBV19	TRBJ1-5	.	ASRAGMPNQPQH
TRBV27	TRBJ2-1	.	ASSQTLGGTSYNEQF
TRBV9	TRBJ1-2	.	ASSSGTGSYGYT
TRBV28	TRBJ1-4	TRBD1	ASSLWDRGLTNEKLF
TRBV7-8	TRBJ2-7	TRBD2	ASSSGSGTIIYEQY
TRBV19	TRBJ2-5	TRBD2	ASSITAGEETQY
TRBV11-2	TRBJ1-2	TRBD1	ASSLGQGSYGYT
TRBV13	TRBJ2-1	TRBD2	ASSVSGGDHEQF
TRBV7-8	TRBJ2-7	TRBD2	ASSLEASGSYEQY
TRBV6-5	TRBJ2-1	TRBD1	ASSYDRGNEQF
TRBV7-8	TRBJ1-1	.	ASSFWNTEAF
TRBV15	TRBJ2-7	.	ATGGTTSYEQY
TRBV13	TRBJ2-7	.	ASRIGGAPYEQY
TRBV4-2	TRBJ2-2	.	ASSQDKDRRTGELF
TRBV6-1	TRBJ2-7	.	AVGERPFYEQY
TRBV19	TRBJ2-1	.	ASSDSSNEQF
TRBV27	TRBJ2-7	.	ASRMGLADSEQY
TRBV11-2	TRBJ1-2	TRBD1	ASSLGTGVGYT
TRBV9	TRBJ2-2	.	ASSVLGDTGELF
TRBV19	TRBJ2-7	TRBD2	ASSIVSGSFYEQY